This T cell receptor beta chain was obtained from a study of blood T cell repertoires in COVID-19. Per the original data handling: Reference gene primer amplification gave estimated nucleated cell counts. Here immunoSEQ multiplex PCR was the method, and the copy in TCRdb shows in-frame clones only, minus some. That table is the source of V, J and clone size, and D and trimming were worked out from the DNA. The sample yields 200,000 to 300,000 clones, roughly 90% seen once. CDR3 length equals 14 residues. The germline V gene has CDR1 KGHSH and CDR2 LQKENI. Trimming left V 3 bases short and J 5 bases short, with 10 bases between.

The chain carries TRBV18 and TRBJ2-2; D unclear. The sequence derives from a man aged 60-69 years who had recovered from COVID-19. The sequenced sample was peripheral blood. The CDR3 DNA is TGTGCCAGCTCACCGACGACTTTAACCGGGGAGCTGTTTTTT. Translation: CASSPTTLTGELFF.